What follows are 14 T cell receptor beta chains derived from one specimen sequenced in a study of T cell responses to AZD1222 COVID-19 vaccine. Generated by immunoSEQ multiplex PCR, the TCRdb table keeps only in-frame clones and is missing some. This sample has more than 150,000 clones, with roughly 94% found just once. The sample consisted of peripheral blood, taken 28 days after the second AZD1222 dose. These receptors all stem from an adult who received the AZD1222 COVID-19 vaccine.

The gene calls are TRBV21-1 and TRBJ1-2; the table gives TRBD1 as D, unverified against the DNA. TRBV21-1 is labeled a pseudogene. The CDR3 spans 14 residues. CDR3 coding DNA: TGTGCCAGCAGCAACCGAGACAGGGAGGACGGCTACACCTTC. Amino acid sequence: CASSNRDREDGYTF.

CDR3 amino acids: CASSLELGQATYEQYF. The CDR3 nucleotides are TGCGCCAGCAGCTTGGAGCTGGGACAGGCTACCTACGAGCAGTACTTC. The chain links TRBV5-1 to TRBJ2-7; 8 nucleotides agree with TRBD1. Germline V CDR1 and CDR2: SGHRS, YFSETQ. V lost 0 bases, J lost 2 bases, and 7 bases stayed unmatched. The length of the CDR3 is 16 residues.

This chain links TRBV28 with TRBJ1-2, with 9 bases aligning to TRBD1. The J segment lost 10 bases and the V segment lost 8 bases, leaving 5 bases of the junction unmatched. Germline values: CDR1 MDHEN, CDR2 SYDVKM. The CDR3 extends over 11 amino acids. The CDR3: CASRDRESYTF. The CDR3 DNA reads as TGTGCCAGCCGGGACAGGGAGTCCTACACCTTC.

The CDR3 region is CASSPISGGVSDTQYF. In DNA, the CDR3 is TGTGCCAGCAGCCCAATCAGCGGGGGGGTGTCAGATACGCAGTATTTT. The chain uses TRBV7-2 and TRBJ2-3; 10 bases agree with TRBD2. V trimming: 5 bases; J trimming: 4 bases; junction bases outside the gene matches: 9. CDR1 SGHTA and CDR2 FQGNSA come from the germline V gene. CDR3 size: 16 residues.

The J gene is TRBJ1-2, the V gene TRBV9, with a possible D match to TRBD1 (6 bases). V was trimmed by 1 base and J by 7 bases, leaving 8 bases between them. This CDR3 is 12 amino acids long. The germline V gene has CDR1 SGDLS and CDR2 YYNGEE. The CDR3 nucleotides read TGTGCCAGCAGCGTATTAGGGGGTGGCTACACCTTC. Its protein is CASSVLGGGYTF. The full variable domain, rest sourced from reference TRBV9 and TRBJ1-2, is DSGVTQTPKHLITATGQRVTLRCSPRSGDLSVYWYQQSLDQGLQFLIQYYNGEERAKGNILERFSAQQFPDLHSELNLSSLELGDSALYFCASSVLGGGYTFGSGTRLTVV.

The chain links TRBV6-2 or TRBV6-3 to TRBJ2-7; 10 bases agree with TRBD2. The germline gives CDR1 MNHEY, CDR2 SVGEGT. J was trimmed by 6 bases and V by 6 bases; bases with no gene match: 17. There are 17 residues in the CDR3. The CDR3 protein is CASSGQTGLASWCEQYF. The CDR3 region has the DNA TGTGCCAGCAGCGGACAGACGGGACTAGCGTCTTGGTGCGAGCAGTACTTC.

The V and J genes are TRBV27 and TRBJ2-3, with a tentative D call TRBD1 (6 bases). Germline-derived CDR1 and CDR2 are MNHEY and SMNVEV (reference sequence). Deletions cut 2 bases from V and 0 bases from J, with 9 bases between. The CDR3 covers 15 residues. The CDR3 sequence: CASSLTGTSTDTQYF. Written as DNA, the CDR3 is TGTGCCAGCAGTTTAACCGGGACAAGCACAGATACGCAGTATTTT.

The CDR3 region is CASSSYLTGPQEAFF. As DNA, the CDR3 is TGTGCCAGCAGTTCGTATCTTACGGGACCGCAAGAAGCTTTCTTT. The chain joins TRBV27 to TRBJ1-1, with a tentative D call TRBD1 (5 bases). The germline gives CDR1 MNHEY, CDR2 SMNVEV (reference sequence). V was clipped by 4 bases and J by 8 bases, with 20 bases between them. CDR3 length equals 15 residues.

The rearrangement uses TRBV6-5 and TRBJ1-3; no clear D gene. Germline V CDR1 and CDR2: MNHEY, SVGAGI. This CDR3 is built from 13 residues. CDR3 amino acids: CCSGRASGNTIYF. The CDR3, as DNA: TGTTGCTCGGGTAGGGCCTCTGGAAACACCATATATTTT.

This chain uses TRBV28 with TRBJ2-1; D perhaps matches TRBD2 (5 bases). The CDR3 consists of 14 residues. With 3 bases removed from V and 8 bases from J, the gap between germline ends came to 14 bases. CDR1 MDHEN and CDR2 SYDVKM come from the germline V gene. The CDR3 DNA follows: TGTGCCAGCAGTTTCTCAAGAGGTAGCGATGAGCAGTTCTTC. It encodes CASSFSRGSDEQFF.

The chain is built from TRBV4-1 and TRBJ1-1, with D perhaps matching TRBD1 (6 bases). Germline V CDR1 and CDR2: MGHRA, YSYEKL. This CDR3 is built from 15 residues. V lost 4 bases, J lost 7 bases, and 19 bases lay in between. The CDR3 nucleotides are TGCGCCAGCAGCCGAGGATCAACAGGGTCGGTTGAAGCTTTCTTT. It encodes CASSRGSTGSVEAFF.

V gene TRBV19 combines with J gene TRBJ2-2; D remains ambiguous. Trimming left V 3 bases short and J 6 bases short, with 5 bases between. CDR1 is LNHDA and CDR2 is SQIVND in the germline V gene (reference sequence). The CDR3 has 12 residues. The CDR3, as DNA: TGTGCCAGTAGTATCTTTCCCGGGGAGCTGTTTTTT. It translates to CASSIFPGELFF.

The chain employs TRBV3-1 (or the pseudogene TRBV3-2) and TRBJ1-6; D is possibly TRBD1 (5 bases). The CDR3 runs 14 residues. Germline V gene data show CDR1 as LGHDT and CDR2 as YNNKEL (reference sequence). V lost 3 bases, J lost 8 bases, and 11 bases lay in between. The CDR3 nucleotides read TGTGCCAGCAGCCAGCGGGGCTTCGATTCACCCCTCCACTTT. Translated: CASSQRGFDSPLHF.

V usage is TRBV6-5 and J usage is TRBJ1-5; tentative D call: TRBD1 (5 bases). V shed 9 bases and J shed 0 bases, with 15 bases lying between them. The CDR3 runs to 15 residues. Germline CDR1 reads MNHEY; CDR2 reads SVGAGI. CDR3 nucleotides: TGTGCCAGTTTTACCCGGGGCAGTAGCAATCAGCCCCAGCATTTT. Protein product: CASFTRGSSNQPQHF.